Presented here are 18 T cell receptor beta chains from one specimen sequenced in a study of monozygotic twins with inflammatory bowel disease (dated by TCRdb to between 2018 and 2020). Library prep was done by 5' RACE. The sequencing machine was an Illumina HiSeq 2500. Reprocessed by TCRdb, the reads give a single entry per CDR3 protein sequence, without DNA. The sample's table covers around 230,000 distinct CDR3 sequences. Around 1.5% of the sample belongs to the ten largest clones. Sequenced material: blood. All receptors come from a human donor with ulcerative colitis or Crohn's disease, or a healthy co-twin of an affected twin (not recorded which).

This rearrangement joins TRBV7-8 to TRBJ2-2; without DNA, the TCRdb call of TRBD1 cannot be checked. Germline V gives CDR1 SGHVS, CDR2 FQNEAQ. The CDR3 totals 14 residues. This CDR3 is CASRYAGGSGELFF.

This chain joins TRBV5-1 and TRBJ1-2; TCRdb lists TRBD1, though no DNA is available to test this call. The CDR3 totals 13 residues. Germline loops: CDR1 SGHRS, CDR2 YFSETQ. The CDR3 here is CASRRDNGYGYTF.

This rearrangement joins TRBV5-1 to TRBJ1-4; there is no DNA to check the TCRdb D call of TRBD1. Germline V gene sequence: CDR1 SGHRS, CDR2 YFSETQ. There are 15 residues in the CDR3. The CDR3 sequence is CASSWGTVLNEKLFF.

The chain recombines TRBV7-2 with TRBJ1-2; TCRdb's D call, TRBD1, is unchecked because there is no DNA. CDR3 size: 13 residues. CDR1 SGHTA and CDR2 FQGNSA come from the germline V gene. The CDR3 reads CASSAGQTYGYTF.

V gene TRBV11-2 combines with J gene TRBJ2-2; TCRdb outputs TRBD1, but without DNA this stays unchecked. Germline CDR1 and CDR2: SGHAT and FQNNGV. This CDR3 comprises 17 residues. The CDR3 protein is CASSPYGQERNTGELFF.

The chain combines TRBV5-1 with TRBJ2-3; TCRdb gives TRBD2 as the D gene, but with no DNA this cannot be confirmed. The CDR3 runs 16 residues. The germline gives CDR1 SGHRS, CDR2 YFSETQ. The CDR3 region is CASSTGLAGFTDTQYF. The variable domain in full, with the rest retrieved from reference TRBV5-1 and TRBJ2-3, is KAGVTQTPRYLIKTRGQQVTLSCSPISGHRSVSWYQQTPGQGLQFLFEYFSETQRNKGNFPGRFSGRQFSNSRSEMNVSTLELGDSALYLCASSTGLAGFTDTQYFGPGTRLTVL.

The chain employs TRBV3-1 and TRBJ2-5; TCRdb's D call, TRBD1, is unchecked because there is no DNA. This CDR3 comprises 17 residues. CDR1 LGHDT and CDR2 YNNKEL come from the germline V gene (reference sequence). The CDR3 loop is CASSQGPGTGKPKTQYF.

This chain links TRBV18 with TRBJ2-1; TCRdb outputs TRBD1, but without DNA this stays unchecked. The CDR3 consists of 17 residues. Germline V CDR1 and CDR2: KGHSH, LQKENI. This CDR3 reads CASSPWGVESSYNEQFF.

This sequence joins TRBV15 and TRBJ1-5; lacking DNA, the TRBD1 call made by TCRdb goes unchecked. The CDR3 sequence is 15 residues long. CDR1 LNHNV and CDR2 YYDKDF come from the germline V gene (reference sequence). CDR3 loop: CATSRDREGSQPQHF.

The gene calls are TRBV6-1 and TRBJ1-2; TCRdb lists TRBD1, though no DNA is available to test this call. Germline V gene sequence: CDR1 MNHNS, CDR2 SASEGT. The CDR3 runs to 15 residues. CDR3 region: CASSPGTGRAYGYTF.

The V and J genes are TRBV5-1 and TRBJ1-2; TCRdb calls TRBD1, which cannot be checked without DNA. Germline V lookup: CDR1 SGHRS, CDR2 YFSETQ. This CDR3 has 16 amino acids. The CDR3 reads CASSFFGLGDGDGYTF.

The rearrangement joins TRBV11-2 to TRBJ1-1; TCRdb proposes TRBD1, but this gene call is untestable without DNA. Germline V CDR1 and CDR2: SGHAT, FQNNGV. This CDR3 contains 14 residues. The CDR3 reads CASSLSTANTEAFF.

The chain carries TRBV20-1 and TRBJ2-7; TCRdb picks TRBD1, but there is no DNA to check that call. The CDR3 is 14 residues long. CDR1 and CDR2 (germline): DFQATT, SNEGSKA (reference sequence). CDR3 residues: CSARDRGLSYEQYF.

The chain joins TRBV6-5 to TRBJ1-1. This CDR3 comprises 13 residues. CDR1 is MNHEY and CDR2 is SVGAGI in the germline V gene. The CDR3 loop is CASSLKGSTEAFF.

This chain connects TRBV5-1 to TRBJ1-1; TCRdb's D gene call, TRBD1, goes unchecked for lack of DNA. The CDR3 extends over 15 amino acids. Looked up from germline, CDR1 is SGHRS and CDR2 is YFSETQ. CDR3: CASSLRDSRNTEAFF. Based on the CDR3 plus reference TRBV5-1 and TRBJ1-1, the full variable domain is KAGVTQTPRYLIKTRGQQVTLSCSPISGHRSVSWYQQTPGQGLQFLFEYFSETQRNKGNFPGRFSGRQFSNSRSEMNVSTLELGDSALYLCASSLRDSRNTEAFFGQGTRLTVV.

This chain links TRBV11-3 with TRBJ2-3; TCRdb's D gene call, TRBD1, goes unchecked for lack of DNA. Germline assignment: CDR1 SGHNT and CDR2 YENEEA. This CDR3 is built from 15 residues. The CDR3 sequence is CASSLGTGNTDTQYF.

V and J are TRBV19 and TRBJ1-2. In germline, CDR1 is LNHDA, CDR2 SQIVND (reference sequence). This CDR3 is built from 13 residues. CDR3 protein: CASRIEGYYGYTF.

The CDR3 loop reads CASSDIPHEQYF. J is TRBJ2-7 and V is TRBV3-1. The germline V gene encodes CDR1 LGHDT and CDR2 YNNKEL (reference sequence). The CDR3 is 12 amino acids.